Presented here are 16 T cell receptor beta chains from one specimen sequenced in a study of cytomegalovirus exposure and HLA in healthy donors. Use of 60 Vbeta and 13 Jbeta primers characterized the PCR. Here immunoSEQ multiplex PCR was the method, and the copy in TCRdb shows in-frame clones only, minus some. The table has 150,000 to 180,000 clones, 75% to 85% seen once. Material for sequencing was PBMCs. The receptors were gathered from a young man in good health and CMV-seropositive.

This chain connects TRBV4-3 to TRBJ2-3; no definite D call. The CDR3 runs to 16 residues. Germline values: CDR1 LGHNA, CDR2 YSLEER. The germline V and J ends were trimmed by 1 base and 5 bases, with 16 bases remaining between them. The CDR3 sequence: CASSQVRGSEQDTQYF. For the CDR3, the DNA is TGCGCCAGCAGCCAAGTCCGCGGATCGGAGCAAGATACGCAGTATTTT.

The chain links TRBV4-1 to TRBJ2-7, with 7 bases that match TRBD1. The CDR3 length is 14 residues. Germline V gene data show CDR1 as MGHRA and CDR2 as YSYEKL. J lost 3 bases, V lost 4 bases, and 6 bases had no gene match. The DNA of the CDR3 is TGCGCCAGCAGCCTCCGGGACAGCAACTACGAGCAGTACTTC. Its protein is CASSLRDSNYEQYF.

V gene TRBV30 combines with J gene TRBJ1-2; a possible D gene is TRBD1 (5 bases). Germline V gene lookup returns CDR1 GTSNPN and CDR2 SVGIG (reference sequence). The CDR3 contains 14 residues. The V end was cut by 0 bases, the J end by 4 bases, with 12 bases between. The CDR3 DNA follows: TGTGCCTGGAGTGTAAGGGGAATTTTCTATGGCTACACCTTC. The encoded protein is CAWSVRGIFYGYTF.

The chain joins TRBV10-1 to TRBJ2-1, with a weak D call TRBD2 (6 bases). CDR1 and CDR2 from the germline V gene are WNHNN and SYGVQD (reference sequence). The CDR3 totals 13 residues. Trimming left V 4 bases short and J 10 bases short, with 14 bases between. The CDR3 is CASSGLALLEQFF. CDR3 coding DNA: TGCGCCAGCAGTGGTCTAGCGCTTTTGGAGCAGTTCTTC.

The chain uses TRBV11-3 and TRBJ2-7; 7 nucleotides agree with TRBD1. The V gene's germline CDR1 is SGHNT and CDR2 YENEEA. With 0 bases clipped from V and 4 bases from J, the junction kept 3 bases outside the gene matches. The CDR3 runs 14 residues. The CDR3 loop is CASSLDGQEYEQYF. The CDR3 bases are TGTGCCAGCAGCTTAGATGGACAGGAATACGAGCAGTACTTC.

J is TRBJ1-5 and V is TRBV29-1; 8 bases agree with TRBD1. The CDR3 runs 15 residues. Germline CDR1 is SQVTM and CDR2 is ANQGSEA. The V and J ends lost 6 bases and 3 bases, in that order; junction bases with no gene match: 10. The CDR3 protein is CSVWGGQADNQPQHF. In DNA form, the CDR3 reads TGCAGCGTGTGGGGGGGACAGGCGGACAATCAGCCCCAGCATTTT.

CDR3 region: CASSATGGMGTEAFF. In nucleotides, the CDR3 is TGTGCCAGCAGCGCGACAGGGGGCATGGGCACTGAAGCTTTCTTT. The chain links TRBV5-8 to TRBJ1-1, with 10 bases lining up with TRBD1. Germline CDR1 SGHTS, CDR2 YDEGEE. Germline trimming cut 4 bases from V and 4 bases from J; bases unmatched to any gene: 7. This CDR3 has 15 residues.

The chain combines TRBV5-1 with TRBJ2-7; the match to TRBD1 covers 9 bases. Germline values: CDR1 SGHRS, CDR2 YFSETQ. The CDR3 runs 14 residues. V dropped 4 bases and J dropped 5; count of bases not matched to a gene: 7. The CDR3 DNA sequence: TGCGCCAGCAGCCGCCAGGGACAGGGCCACGAGCAGTACTTC. This encodes CASSRQGQGHEQYF.

This sequence joins TRBV5-1 and TRBJ2-2; 14 nucleotides align to TRBD2. Trimming cost V 4 bases and J 0 bases; bases outside gene matches: 14. The CDR3 is 21 residues long. Per the germline V gene, CDR1 is SGHRS and CDR2 is YFSETQ. For the CDR3, the DNA is TGCGCCAGCAGCACGTCCCCGGGACTAGCGGGGGTAGCTGCGAACACCGGGGAGCTGTTTTTT. It translates to CASSTSPGLAGVAANTGELFF.

This chain uses TRBV5-6 with TRBJ1-2; D may be TRBD1 (6 bases). V was shortened by 4 bases and J by 5 bases, with 15 bases between the two germline ends. In germline, CDR1 is SGHDT, CDR2 YYEEEE. The CDR3 covers 14 residues. Here the CDR3 DNA reads TGTGCCAGCAGCCTGGCCATAGGGGGATATGGCTACACCTTC. Translation gives CASSLAIGGYGYTF.

V is TRBV7-2 and J is TRBJ1-6; possible D gene TRBD1, 5 bases. CDR3 length: 15 residues. Between the trimmed V and J ends, which lost 5 bases and 9 bases, there was a span of 17 bases. Germline values: CDR1 SGHTA, CDR2 FQGNSA. CDR3 residues: CASSRRSEGLSPLHF. CDR3 DNA sequence: TGTGCCAGCAGCCGGCGGAGTGAGGGACTTTCACCCCTCCACTTT. The variable domain in full, with the rest retrieved from reference TRBV7-2 and TRBJ1-6, is GAGVSQSPSNKVTEKGKDVELRCDPISGHTALYWYRQSLGQGLEFLIYFQGNSAPDKSGLPSDRFSAERTGGSVSTLTIQRTQQEDSAVYLCASSRRSEGLSPLHFGNGTRLTVT.

The chain is built from TRBV7-8 and TRBJ1-5, with a tentative D call TRBD1 (6 bases). The V end lost 5 bases, the J end lost 3 bases, and 14 bases lay between the germline ends. Germline CDR1 SGHVS, CDR2 FQNEAQ. The CDR3 totals 15 residues. The DNA of the CDR3 is TGTGCCAGCAGCGGGAAGACAGGTACCAATCAGCCCCAGCATTTT. This encodes CASSGKTGTNQPQHF.

This clone was counted only a few times. This sequence joins TRBV28 and TRBJ1-5; weak D call: TRBD1 (5 bases). The germline V and J ends were trimmed by 4 bases and 3 bases, with 13 bases remaining between them. Germline values: CDR1 MDHEN, CDR2 SYDVKM. CDR3 length equals 15 residues. The CDR3: CASSSNRFNNQPQHF. The CDR3 DNA is TGTGCCAGCAGTTCCAACAGGTTTAACAATCAGCCCCAGCATTTT.

The V and J genes are TRBV12-5 and TRBJ1-3; the D gene is possibly TRBD1 (5 bases). This CDR3 has 15 amino acids. Trimming took off 0 bases at V and 7 bases at J, with 13 bases between the two ends. Germline V lookup: CDR1 LGHNT, CDR2 FRNRAP. The CDR3 bases are TGTGCTAGTGGTTTGGTAGTTGGGGCGAGGAACACCATATATTTT. Translated: CASGLVVGARNTIYF.

This chain connects TRBV27 to TRBJ1-5; 7 bases match TRBD1. Germline V gene sequence: CDR1 MNHEY, CDR2 SMNVEV (reference sequence). The CDR3 is 18 amino acids. J lost 4 bases, V lost 5 bases, and 17 bases had no gene match. The CDR3: CASSILPPARGWNQPQHF. CDR3 DNA: TGTGCCAGCAGTATTTTGCCCCCCGCCAGGGGGTGGAATCAGCCCCAGCATTTT.

In the case of this clone: An end of the junction does not agree with germline; a read error may underlie this. V usage is TRBV5-6 and J usage is TRBJ1-5; 12 nucleotides align to TRBD1. Germline CDR1 reads SGHDT; CDR2 reads YYEEEE. The CDR3 extends over 18 amino acids. The CDR3 is CTSSAGQGADYSNQPQHF. The CDR3 nucleotides are TGTACCAGCAGCGCGGGACAGGGGGCGGATTACAGCAATCAGCCCCAGCATTTT.